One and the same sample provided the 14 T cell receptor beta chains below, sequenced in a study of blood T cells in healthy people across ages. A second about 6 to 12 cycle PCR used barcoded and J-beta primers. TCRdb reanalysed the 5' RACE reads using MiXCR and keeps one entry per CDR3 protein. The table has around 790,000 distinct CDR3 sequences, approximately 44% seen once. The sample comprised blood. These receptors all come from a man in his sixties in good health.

The CDR3 bases are TGTGCCTCAGCGGGGGCAGGAGAGAGAGAAGCCTACGAGCAGTACTTC. Translation: CASAGAGEREAYEQYF. The rearrangement joins TRBV28 to TRBJ2-7; TRBD2 matches at 8 bases. With 11 bases clipped from V and 2 bases from J, the junction kept 17 bases outside the gene matches. This CDR3 has 16 amino acids. Germline CDR1 and CDR2: MDHEN and SYDVKM.

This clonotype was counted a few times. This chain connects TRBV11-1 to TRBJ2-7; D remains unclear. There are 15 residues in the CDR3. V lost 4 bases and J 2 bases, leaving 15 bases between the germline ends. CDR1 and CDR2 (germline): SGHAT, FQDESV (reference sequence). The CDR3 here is CASSSEGPSAYEQYF. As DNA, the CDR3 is TGTGCCAGCAGCTCAGAAGGCCCTTCAGCCTACGAGCAGTACTTC.

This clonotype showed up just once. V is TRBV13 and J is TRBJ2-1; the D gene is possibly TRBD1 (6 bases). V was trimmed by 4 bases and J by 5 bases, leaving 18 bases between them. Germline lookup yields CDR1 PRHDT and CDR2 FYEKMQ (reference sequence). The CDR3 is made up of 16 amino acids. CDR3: CASSSNRVVGHNEQFF. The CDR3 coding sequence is TGTGCCAGCAGCTCCAACAGGGTTGTAGGGCACAATGAGCAGTTCTTC.

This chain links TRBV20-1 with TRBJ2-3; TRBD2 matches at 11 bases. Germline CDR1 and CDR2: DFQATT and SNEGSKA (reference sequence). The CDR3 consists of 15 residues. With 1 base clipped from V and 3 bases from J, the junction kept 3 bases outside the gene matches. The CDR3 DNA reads TGCAGTGCTAGAGTACTAGCGGGGGTAACAGATACGCAGTATTTT. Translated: CSARVLAGVTDTQYF.

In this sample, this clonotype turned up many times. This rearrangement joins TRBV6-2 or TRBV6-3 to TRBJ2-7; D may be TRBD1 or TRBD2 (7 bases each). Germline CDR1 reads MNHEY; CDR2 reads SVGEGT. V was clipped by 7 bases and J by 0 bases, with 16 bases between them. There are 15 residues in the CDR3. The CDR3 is CASTDAGGGSYEQYF. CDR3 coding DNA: TGTGCCAGCACCGACGCAGGGGGGGGCTCCTACGAGCAGTACTTC.

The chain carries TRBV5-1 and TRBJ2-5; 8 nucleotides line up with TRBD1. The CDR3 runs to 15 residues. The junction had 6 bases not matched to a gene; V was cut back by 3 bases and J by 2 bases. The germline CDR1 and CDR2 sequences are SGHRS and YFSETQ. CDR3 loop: CASSSTGGSQETQYF. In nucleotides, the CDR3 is TGCGCCAGCAGCTCTACAGGGGGTTCTCAAGAGACCCAGTACTTC. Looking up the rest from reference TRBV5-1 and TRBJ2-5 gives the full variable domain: KAGVTQTPRYLIKTRGQQVTLSCSPISGHRSVSWYQQTPGQGLQFLFEYFSETQRNKGNFPGRFSGRQFSNSRSEMNVSTLELGDSALYLCASSSTGGSQETQYFGPGTRLLVL.

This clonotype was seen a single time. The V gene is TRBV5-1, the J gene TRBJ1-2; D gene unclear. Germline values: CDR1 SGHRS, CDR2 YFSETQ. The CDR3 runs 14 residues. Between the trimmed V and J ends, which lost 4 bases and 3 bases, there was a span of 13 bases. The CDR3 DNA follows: TGCGCCAGCAGCGCCAGCCCTGGGGACTATGGCTACACCTTC. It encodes CASSASPGDYGYTF.

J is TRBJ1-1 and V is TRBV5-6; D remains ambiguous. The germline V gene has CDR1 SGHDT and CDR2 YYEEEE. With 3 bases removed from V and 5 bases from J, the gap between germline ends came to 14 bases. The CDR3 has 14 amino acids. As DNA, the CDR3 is TGTGCCAGCAGCTGGTCATTGGGTGAGACTGAAGCTTTCTTT. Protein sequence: CASSWSLGETEAFF.

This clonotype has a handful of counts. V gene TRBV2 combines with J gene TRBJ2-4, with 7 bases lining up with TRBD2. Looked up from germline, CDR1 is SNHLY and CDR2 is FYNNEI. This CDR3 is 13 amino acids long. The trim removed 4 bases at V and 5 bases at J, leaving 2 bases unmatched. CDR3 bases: TGTGCCAGCAGTGCAGGGAGGGAAAACATTCAGTACTTC. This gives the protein CASSAGRENIQYF.

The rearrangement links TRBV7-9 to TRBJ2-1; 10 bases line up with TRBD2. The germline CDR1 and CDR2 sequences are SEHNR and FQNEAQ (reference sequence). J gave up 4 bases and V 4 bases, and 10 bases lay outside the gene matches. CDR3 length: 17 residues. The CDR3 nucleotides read TGTGCCAGCAGCTCTAAAAGGACTAGCGGAAATTACAATGAGCAGTTCTTC. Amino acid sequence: CASSSKRTSGNYNEQFF.

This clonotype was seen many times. The CDR3 loop reads CAWNLSRRTQYF. The CDR3 DNA reads as TGTGCCTGGAACCTTTCCAGGAGGACCCAGTACTTC. The chain is built from TRBV30 and TRBJ2-5; D unresolved. Germline CDR1 is GTSNPN and CDR2 is SVGIG (reference sequence). There are 12 residues in the CDR3. V lost 4 bases to trimming and J lost 7 bases, with 13 bases between them.

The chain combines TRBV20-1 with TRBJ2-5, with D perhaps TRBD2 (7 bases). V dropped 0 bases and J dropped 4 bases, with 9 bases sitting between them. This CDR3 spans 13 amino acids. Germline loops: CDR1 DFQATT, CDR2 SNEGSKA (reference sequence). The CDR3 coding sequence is TGCAGTGCTAGAGACGGGGGGCGAGAGACCCAGTACTTC. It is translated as CSARDGGRETQYF.

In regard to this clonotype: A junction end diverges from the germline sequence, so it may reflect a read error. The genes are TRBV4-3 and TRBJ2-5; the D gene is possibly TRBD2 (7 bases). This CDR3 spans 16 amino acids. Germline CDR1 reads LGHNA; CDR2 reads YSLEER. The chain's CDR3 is CAGSQYPGGGQETQYF. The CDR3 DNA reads TGCGCCGGCAGCCAATACCCGGGGGGCGGTCAAGAGACCCAGTACTTC.

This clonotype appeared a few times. As DNA, the CDR3 is TGTGCCAGCAGCTTAGCATCCGGACAGGGCAGCGTAGGCTATGGCTACACCTTC. This translates into CASSLASGQGSVGYGYTF. The chain couples TRBV11-2 to TRBJ1-2, with TRBD1 matching over 8 bases. Germline CDR1 is SGHAT and CDR2 is FQNNGV. CDR3 length equals 18 residues. Trimming at V came to 1 base and at J to 4 bases, leaving 14 bases not matched to a gene. The full variable domain, completed using reference TRBV11-2 and TRBJ1-2, is EAGVAQSPRYKIIEKRQSVAFWCNPISGHATLYWYQQILGQGPKLLIQFQNNGVVDDSQLPKDRFSAERLKGVDSTLKIQPAKLEDSAVYLCASSLASGQGSVGYGYTFGSGTRLTVV.